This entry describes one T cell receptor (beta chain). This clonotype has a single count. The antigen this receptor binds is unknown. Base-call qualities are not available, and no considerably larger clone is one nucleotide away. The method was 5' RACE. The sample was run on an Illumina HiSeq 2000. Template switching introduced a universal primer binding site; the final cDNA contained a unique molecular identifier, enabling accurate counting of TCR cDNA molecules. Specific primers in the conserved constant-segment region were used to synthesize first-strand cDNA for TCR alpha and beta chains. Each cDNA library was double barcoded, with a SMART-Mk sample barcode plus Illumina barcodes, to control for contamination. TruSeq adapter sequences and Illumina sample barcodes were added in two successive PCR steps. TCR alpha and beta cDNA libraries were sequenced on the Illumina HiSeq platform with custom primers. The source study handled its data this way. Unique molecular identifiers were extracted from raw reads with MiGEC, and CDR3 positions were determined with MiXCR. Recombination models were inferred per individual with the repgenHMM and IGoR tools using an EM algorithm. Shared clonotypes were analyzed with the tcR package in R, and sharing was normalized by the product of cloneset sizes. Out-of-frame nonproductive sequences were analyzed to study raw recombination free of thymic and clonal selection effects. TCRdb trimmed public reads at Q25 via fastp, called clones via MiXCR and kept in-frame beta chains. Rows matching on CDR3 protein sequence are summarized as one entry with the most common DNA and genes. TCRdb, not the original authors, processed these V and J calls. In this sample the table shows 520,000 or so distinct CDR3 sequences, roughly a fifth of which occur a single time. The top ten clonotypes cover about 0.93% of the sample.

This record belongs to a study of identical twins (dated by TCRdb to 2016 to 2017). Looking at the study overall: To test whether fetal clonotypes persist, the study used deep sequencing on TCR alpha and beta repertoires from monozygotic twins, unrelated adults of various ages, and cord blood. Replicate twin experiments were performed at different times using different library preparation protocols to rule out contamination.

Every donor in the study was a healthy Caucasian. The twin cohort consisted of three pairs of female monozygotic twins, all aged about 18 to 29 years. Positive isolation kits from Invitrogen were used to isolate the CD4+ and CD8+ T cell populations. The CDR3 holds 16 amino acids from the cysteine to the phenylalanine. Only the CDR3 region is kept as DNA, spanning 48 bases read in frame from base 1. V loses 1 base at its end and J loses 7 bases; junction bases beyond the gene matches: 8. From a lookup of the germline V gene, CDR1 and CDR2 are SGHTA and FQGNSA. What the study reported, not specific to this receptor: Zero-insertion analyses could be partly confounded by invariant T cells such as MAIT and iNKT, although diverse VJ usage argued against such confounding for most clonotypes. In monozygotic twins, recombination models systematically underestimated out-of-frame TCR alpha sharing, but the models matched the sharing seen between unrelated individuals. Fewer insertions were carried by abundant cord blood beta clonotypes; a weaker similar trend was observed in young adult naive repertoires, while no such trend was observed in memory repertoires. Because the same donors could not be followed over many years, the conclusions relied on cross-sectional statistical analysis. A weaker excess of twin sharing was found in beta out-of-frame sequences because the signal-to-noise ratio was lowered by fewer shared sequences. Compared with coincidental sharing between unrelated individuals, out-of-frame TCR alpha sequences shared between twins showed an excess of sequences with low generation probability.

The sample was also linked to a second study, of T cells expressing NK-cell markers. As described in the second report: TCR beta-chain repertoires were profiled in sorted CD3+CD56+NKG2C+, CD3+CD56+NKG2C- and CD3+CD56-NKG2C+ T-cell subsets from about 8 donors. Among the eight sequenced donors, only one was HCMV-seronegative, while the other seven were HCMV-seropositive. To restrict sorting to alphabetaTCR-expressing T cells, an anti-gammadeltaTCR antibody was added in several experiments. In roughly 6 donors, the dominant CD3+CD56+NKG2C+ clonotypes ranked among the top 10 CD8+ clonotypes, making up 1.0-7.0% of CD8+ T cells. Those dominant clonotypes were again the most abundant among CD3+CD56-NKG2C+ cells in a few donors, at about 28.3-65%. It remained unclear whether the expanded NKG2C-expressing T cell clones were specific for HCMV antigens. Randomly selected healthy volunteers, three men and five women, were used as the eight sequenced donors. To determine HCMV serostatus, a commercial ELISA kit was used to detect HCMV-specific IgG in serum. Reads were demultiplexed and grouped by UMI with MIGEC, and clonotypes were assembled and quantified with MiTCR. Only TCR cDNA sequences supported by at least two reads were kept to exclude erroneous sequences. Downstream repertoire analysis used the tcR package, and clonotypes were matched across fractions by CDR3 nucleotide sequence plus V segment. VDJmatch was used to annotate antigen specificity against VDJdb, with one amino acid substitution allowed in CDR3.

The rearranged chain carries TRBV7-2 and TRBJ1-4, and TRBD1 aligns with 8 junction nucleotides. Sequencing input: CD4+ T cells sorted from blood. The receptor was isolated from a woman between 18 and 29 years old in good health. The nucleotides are TGTGCCAGCAGCTTAGGGGGACAGGTGGCGGGTGAAAAACTGTTTTTT. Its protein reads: CASSLGGQVAGEKLFF.